The T cell receptor (beta chain) described here comes from a study of control samples from healthy donors and cancer patients. The method was immunoSEQ multiplex PCR; TCRdb's version includes in-frame clones alone and lacks a portion of them. The sample lists tens of thousands of clones; about 85% were seen once. This CDR3 region has 15 residues. The ends were cut back, 5 bases at V and 0 bases at J, with 12 bases in the middle. Germline-derived CDR1 and CDR2 are MNHEY and SVGAGI. The material sequenced was blood. The chain combines TRBV6-5 with TRBJ2-3; perhaps TRBD2 as D (6 bases). The TCR originated in a man aged 30-40 years in good health. The DNA of the CDR3 is TGTGCCAGCAGTCATATACTAGCTAGCACAGATACGCAGTATTTT. Translating gives CASSHILASTDTQYF.